The entry below gives a single TCR beta chain sequence along with its context. This entry comes from a study of blood T cell repertoires in COVID-19. The assay was immunoSEQ multiplex PCR, and TCRdb's table has in-frame clones only and misses some. The sample records hundreds of thousands of clones, approximately 85% being singletons. This CDR3 contains 13 residues. Germline loops: CDR1 LNHDA, CDR2 SQIVND (reference sequence). The ends were cut back, 7 bases at V and 1 base at J, with 7 bases in the middle. The sequence derives from a human donor in a cohort sampled during active COVID-19. The source material was peripheral blood. The rearrangement uses TRBV19 and TRBJ2-2; D call uncertain. The CDR3 bases are TGTGCCAGTATCCCAGGGAACACCGGGGAGCTGTTTTTT. Protein: CASIPGNTGELFF. The variable domain in full, with the rest retrieved from reference TRBV19 and TRBJ2-2, is DGGITQSPKYLFRKEGQNVTLSCEQNLNHDAMYWYRQDPGQGLRLIYYSQIVNDFQKGDIAEGYSVSREKKESFPLTVTSAQKNPTAFYLCASIPGNTGELFFGEGSRLTVL.